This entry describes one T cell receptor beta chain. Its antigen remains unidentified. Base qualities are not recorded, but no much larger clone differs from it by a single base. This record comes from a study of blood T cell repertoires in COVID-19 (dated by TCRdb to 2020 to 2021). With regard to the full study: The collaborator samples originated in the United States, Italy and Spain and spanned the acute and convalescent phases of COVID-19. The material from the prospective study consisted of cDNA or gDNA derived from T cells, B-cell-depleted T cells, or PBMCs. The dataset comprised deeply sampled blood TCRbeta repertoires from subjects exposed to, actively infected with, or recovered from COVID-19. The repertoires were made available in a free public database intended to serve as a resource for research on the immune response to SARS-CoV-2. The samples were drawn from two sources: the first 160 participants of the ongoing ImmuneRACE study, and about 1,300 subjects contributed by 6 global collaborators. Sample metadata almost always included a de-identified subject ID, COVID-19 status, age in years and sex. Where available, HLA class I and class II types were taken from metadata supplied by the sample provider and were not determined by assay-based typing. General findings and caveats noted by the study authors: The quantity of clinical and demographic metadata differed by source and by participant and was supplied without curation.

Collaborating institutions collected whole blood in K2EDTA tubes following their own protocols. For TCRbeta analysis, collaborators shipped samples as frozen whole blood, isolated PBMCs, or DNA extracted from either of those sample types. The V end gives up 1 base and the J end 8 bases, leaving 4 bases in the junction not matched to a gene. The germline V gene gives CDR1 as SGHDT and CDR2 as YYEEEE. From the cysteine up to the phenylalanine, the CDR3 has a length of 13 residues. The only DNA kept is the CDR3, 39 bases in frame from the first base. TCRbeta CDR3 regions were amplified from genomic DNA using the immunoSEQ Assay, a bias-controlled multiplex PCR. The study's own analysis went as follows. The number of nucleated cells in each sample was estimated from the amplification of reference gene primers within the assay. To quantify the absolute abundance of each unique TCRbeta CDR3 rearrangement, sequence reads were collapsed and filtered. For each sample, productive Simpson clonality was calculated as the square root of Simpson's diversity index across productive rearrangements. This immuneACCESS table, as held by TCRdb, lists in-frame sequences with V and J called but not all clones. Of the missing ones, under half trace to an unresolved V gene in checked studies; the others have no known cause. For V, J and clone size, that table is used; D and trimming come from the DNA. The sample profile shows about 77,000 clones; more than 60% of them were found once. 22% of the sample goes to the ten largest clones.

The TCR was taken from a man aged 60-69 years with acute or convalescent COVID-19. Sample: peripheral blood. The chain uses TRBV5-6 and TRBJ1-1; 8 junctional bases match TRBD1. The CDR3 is CASSLPSGGEAFF. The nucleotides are TGTGCCAGCAGCTTGCCCTCAGGGGGCGAAGCTTTCTTT. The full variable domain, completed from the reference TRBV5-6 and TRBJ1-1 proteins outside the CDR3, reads DAGVTQSPTHLIKTRGQQVTLRCSPKSGHDTVSWYQQALGQGPQFIFQYYEEEERQRGNFPDRFSGHQFPNYSSELNVNALLLGDSALYLCASSLPSGGEAFFGQGTRLTVV.